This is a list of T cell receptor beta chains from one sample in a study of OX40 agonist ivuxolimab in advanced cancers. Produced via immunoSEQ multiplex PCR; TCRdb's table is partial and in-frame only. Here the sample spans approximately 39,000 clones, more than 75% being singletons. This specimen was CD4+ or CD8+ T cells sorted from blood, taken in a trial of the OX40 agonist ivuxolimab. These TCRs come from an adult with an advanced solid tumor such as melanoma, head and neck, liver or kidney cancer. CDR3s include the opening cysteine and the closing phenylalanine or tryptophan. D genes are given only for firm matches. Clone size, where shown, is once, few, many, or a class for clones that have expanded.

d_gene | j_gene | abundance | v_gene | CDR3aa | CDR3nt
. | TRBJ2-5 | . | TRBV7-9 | CASSLLVDARETQYF | TGTGCCAGCAGCTTATTGGTGGATGCTAGAGAGACCCAGTACTTC
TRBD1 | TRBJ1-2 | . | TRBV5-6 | CASSLRTGVLANYGYTF | TGTGCCAGCAGCTTGAGGACAGGGGTATTAGCTAACTATGGCTACACCTTC
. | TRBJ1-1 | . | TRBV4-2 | CASSQAGRHYMNTEAFF | TGTGCCAGCAGCCAAGCGGGCAGGCACTACATGAACACTGAAGCTTTCTTT
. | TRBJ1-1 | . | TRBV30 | CAWTGTGYTEAFF | TGTGCCTGGACGGGGACTGGGTACACTGAAGCTTTCTTT
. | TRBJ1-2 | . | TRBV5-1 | CASSLEWPDVGYTF | TGCGCCAGCAGCTTGGAGTGGCCGGATGTTGGCTACACCTTC
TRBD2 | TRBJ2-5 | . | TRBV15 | CATARGGGDQETQYF | TGTGCCACGGCCCGGGGGGGCGGGGATCAAGAGACCCAGTACTTC
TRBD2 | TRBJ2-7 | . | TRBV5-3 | CARSPRGVLPGQYF | TGTGCCAGAAGCCCCCGGGGGGTATTGCCAGGGCAGTACTTC
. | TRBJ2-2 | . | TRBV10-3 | CAISEYPDSLNTGELFF | TGTGCCATCAGTGAGTACCCGGACAGTTTGAACACCGGGGAGCTGTTTTTT
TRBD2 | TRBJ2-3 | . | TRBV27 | CASSLRLAGADTQYF | TGTGCCAGCAGTTTACGGCTAGCGGGAGCAGATACGCAGTATTTT
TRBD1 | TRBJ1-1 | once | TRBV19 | CASSSWGQGMTEAFF | TGTGCCAGTAGTTCATGGGGACAGGGGATGACTGAAGCTTTCTTT
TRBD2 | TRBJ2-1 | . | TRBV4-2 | CASSQEGGGLAGVDGEQFF | TGTGCCAGCAGCCAAGAGGGCGGGGGGCTAGCGGGAGTAGATGGAGAGCAGTTCTTC